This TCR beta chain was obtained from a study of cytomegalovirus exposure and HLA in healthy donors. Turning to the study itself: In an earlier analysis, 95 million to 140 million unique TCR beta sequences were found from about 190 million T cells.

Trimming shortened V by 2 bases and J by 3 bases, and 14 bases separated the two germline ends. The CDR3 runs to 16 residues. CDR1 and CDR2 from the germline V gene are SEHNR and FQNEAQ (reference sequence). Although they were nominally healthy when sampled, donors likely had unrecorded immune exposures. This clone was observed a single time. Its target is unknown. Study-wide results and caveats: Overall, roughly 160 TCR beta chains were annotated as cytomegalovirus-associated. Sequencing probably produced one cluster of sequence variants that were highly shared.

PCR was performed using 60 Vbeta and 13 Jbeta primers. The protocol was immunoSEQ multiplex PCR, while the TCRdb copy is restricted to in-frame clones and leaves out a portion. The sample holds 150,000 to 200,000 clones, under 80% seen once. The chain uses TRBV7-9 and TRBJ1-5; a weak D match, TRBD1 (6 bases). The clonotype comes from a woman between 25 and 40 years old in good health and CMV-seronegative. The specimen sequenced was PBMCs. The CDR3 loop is CASSLFGRGDNQPQHF. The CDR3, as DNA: TGTGCCAGCAGCTTATTTGGCAGGGGCGACAATCAGCCCCAGCATTTT.